The present TCR beta chain was sequenced within a study of Graves' ophthalmopathy and Graves' hyperthyroidism. For repertoire sequencing, the TCR beta CDR3 regions were amplified from RNA transcripts. First-round RT-PCR employed HTBI primers, with a second-round multiplex PCR after it. Using its own MiXCR run on the multiplex PCR reads, TCRdb lists one record per CDR3 protein. The sample has 560,000 or so distinct CDR3 sequences; about two fifths are singletons. This clonotype was detected ten times or more. Per the germline V gene, CDR1 is LNHNV and CDR2 is YYDKDF (reference sequence). The CDR3 has 16 residues. V shed 4 bases, J shed 4 bases, and the junction held 7 bases outside the gene matches.

The source of this sequence is an adult man with Graves' hyperthyroidism. Sequences were obtained from peripheral blood or thyroid tissue (not recorded which). The chain has TRBV15 and TRBJ2-2, with 9 bases fitting TRBD1. This CDR3 is CATSKPGQGITGELFF. The CDR3 DNA reads TGTGCCACCAGCAAACCGGGACAGGGCATCACCGGGGAGCTGTTTTTT.